The entry that follows covers one T cell receptor (beta chain) sequence. Assay used: immunoSEQ multiplex PCR; TCRdb lists only in-frame clones, some missing. This sample has approximately 240,000 clones, with under 95% found just once. This specimen belongs to a study of blood T cell repertoires in COVID-19. Background on the study: Nucleic acid was either cDNA or gDNA, and it came from T cells, B-cell-depleted T cells, or PBMCs.

Participants were aged roughly 18 to 90 years from approximately 24 US areas. Cohort allocation depended upon clinical history that participants reported. Donors of Cohort 3 who recovered were those that had two negative PCRs, clearance, or symptom resolution. The receptor was isolated from a woman under 30 who had recovered from COVID-19. Sequencing was performed on PBMCs or T cells enriched from blood (not recorded which).

The CDR3 is CASSQKGQNYNSPLHF. The CDR3 DNA sequence: TGCGCCAGCAGCCAAAAGGGACAGAACTATAATTCACCCCTCCACTTT. The gene calls are TRBV4-1 and TRBJ1-6; 7 nucleotides agree with TRBD1. J was trimmed by 3 bases and V by 2 bases; bases with no gene match: 4. This CDR3 region has 16 residues. Germline CDR1 MGHRA, CDR2 YSYEKL.